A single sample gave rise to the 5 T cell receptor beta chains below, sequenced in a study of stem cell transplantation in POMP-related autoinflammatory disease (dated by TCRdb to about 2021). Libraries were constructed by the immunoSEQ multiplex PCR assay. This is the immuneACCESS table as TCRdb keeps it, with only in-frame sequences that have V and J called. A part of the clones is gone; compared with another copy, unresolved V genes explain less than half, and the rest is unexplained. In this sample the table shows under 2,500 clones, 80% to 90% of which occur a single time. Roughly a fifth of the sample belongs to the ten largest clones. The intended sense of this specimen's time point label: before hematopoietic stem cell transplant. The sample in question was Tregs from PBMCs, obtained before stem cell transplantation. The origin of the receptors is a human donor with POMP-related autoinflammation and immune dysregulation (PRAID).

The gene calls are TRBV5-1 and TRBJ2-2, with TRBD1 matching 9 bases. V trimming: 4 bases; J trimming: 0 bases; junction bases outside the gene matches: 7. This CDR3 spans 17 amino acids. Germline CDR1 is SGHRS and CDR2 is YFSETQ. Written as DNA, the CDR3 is TGCGCCAGCAGCCTACAGGGGGCGCCGGCGAACACCGGGGAGCTGTTTTTT. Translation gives CASSLQGAPANTGELFF.

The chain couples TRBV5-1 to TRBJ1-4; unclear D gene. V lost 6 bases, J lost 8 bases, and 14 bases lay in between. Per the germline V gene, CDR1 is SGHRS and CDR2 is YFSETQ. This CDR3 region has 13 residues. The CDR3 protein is CASTDRIGEKLFF. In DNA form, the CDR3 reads TGCGCCAGCACGGATAGAATCGGGGAAAAACTGTTTTTT.

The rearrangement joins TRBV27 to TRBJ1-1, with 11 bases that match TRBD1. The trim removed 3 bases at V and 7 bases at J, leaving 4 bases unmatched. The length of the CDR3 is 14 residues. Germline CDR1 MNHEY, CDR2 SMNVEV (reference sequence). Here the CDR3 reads CASSLDRGLGEAFF. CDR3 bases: TGTGCCAGCAGTTTGGACAGGGGGCTCGGTGAAGCTTTCTTT.

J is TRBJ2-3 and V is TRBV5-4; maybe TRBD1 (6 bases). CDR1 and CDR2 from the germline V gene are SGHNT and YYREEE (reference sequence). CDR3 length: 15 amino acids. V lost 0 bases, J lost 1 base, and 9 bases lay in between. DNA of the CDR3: TGTGCCAGCAGCTTGGTCGCAGGGGGCACAGATACGCAGTATTTT. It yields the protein CASSLVAGGTDTQYF.

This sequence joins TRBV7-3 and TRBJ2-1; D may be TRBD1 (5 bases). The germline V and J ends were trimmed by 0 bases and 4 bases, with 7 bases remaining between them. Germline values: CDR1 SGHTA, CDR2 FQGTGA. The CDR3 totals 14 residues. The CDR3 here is CASSLTGRYNEQFF. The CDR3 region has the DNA TGTGCCAGCAGCTTAACGGGGCGGTACAATGAGCAGTTCTTC.